This TCR beta chain derives from a study of T cell changes during pregnancy in multiple sclerosis. This clone showed up just once. Measured with immunoSEQ multiplex PCR; TCRdb has only the in-frame clones, and not every one. The sample contains more than 60,000 clones, around nine tenths of which appear only once. Trimming pared 3 bases from V and 3 bases from J, leaving 15 bases between. Germline assignment: CDR1 KGHSH and CDR2 LQKENI. CDR3 length: 16 amino acids. The TCR originated in a female donor with multiple sclerosis, enrolled in a pregnancy study. The chain combines TRBV18 with TRBJ1-3; D call uncertain. Specimen: peripheral blood, collected before pregnancy. Written as DNA, the CDR3 is TGTGCCAGCTCACCCCTAGCCGTCCCGGATGGAAACACCATATATTTT. It codes for CASSPLAVPDGNTIYF.